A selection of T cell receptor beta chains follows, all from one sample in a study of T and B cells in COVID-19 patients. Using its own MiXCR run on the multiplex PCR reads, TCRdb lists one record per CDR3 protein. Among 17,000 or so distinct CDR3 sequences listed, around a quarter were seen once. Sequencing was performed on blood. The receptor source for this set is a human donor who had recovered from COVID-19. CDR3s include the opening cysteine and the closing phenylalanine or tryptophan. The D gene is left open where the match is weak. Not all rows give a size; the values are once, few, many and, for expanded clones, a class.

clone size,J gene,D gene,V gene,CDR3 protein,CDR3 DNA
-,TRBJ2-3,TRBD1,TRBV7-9,CASSPLLGQGADTQYF,TGTGCCAGCAGCCCACTACTAGGACAGGGGGCAGATACGCAGTATTTT
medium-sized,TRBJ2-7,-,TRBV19,CASSVQGHKNEQYF,TGTGCCAGTAGTGTTCAGGGACACAAGAACGAGCAGTACTTC
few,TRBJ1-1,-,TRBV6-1,CASSLTLDFDTEAFF,TGTGCCAGCAGTTTAACCTTAGACTTTGACACTGAAGCTTTCTTT
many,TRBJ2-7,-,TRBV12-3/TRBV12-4,CASSLRRHYEQYF,TGTGCCAGCAGTTTAAGAAGACATTACGAGCAGTACTTC
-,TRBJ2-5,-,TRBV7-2,CASSPISWETQYF,TGTGCCAGCAGCCCTATCTCCTGGGAGACCCAGTACTTC
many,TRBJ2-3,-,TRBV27,CASSYDIGGPRYF,TGTGCCAGCAGTTACGACATCGGGGGCCCCAGGTATTTT
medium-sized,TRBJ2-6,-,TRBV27,CASRRTLISGANVLTF,TGTGCCAGCAGACGGACACTGATCTCTGGGGCCAACGTCCTGACTTTC
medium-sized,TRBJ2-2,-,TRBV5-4,CATARTANTGELFF,TGTGCCACCGCCCGGACAGCGAACACCGGGGAGCTGTTTTTT
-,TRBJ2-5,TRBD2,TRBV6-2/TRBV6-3,CASSYGGGGETQYF,TGTGCCAGCAGTTATGGCGGGGGGGGGGAGACCCAGTACTTC
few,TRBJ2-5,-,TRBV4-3,CASSQDLGGMETQYF,TGCGCCAGCAGCCAAGACCTTGGCGGGATGGAGACCCAGTACTTC